The T cell receptor beta chain under discussion was sequenced for a study of OX40 agonist ivuxolimab in advanced cancers. In the study overall: Of the participants, under 50% had some prior anti-PD-1, anti-PD-L1 or anti-CTLA-4 therapy, which was allowed.

TCRdb's table, derived via immunoSEQ multiplex PCR, lists solely in-frame clones and lacks some. Among about 52,000 clones listed, approximately 94% were seen once. The CDR3 runs to 15 residues. The germline V and J ends were trimmed by 4 bases and 0 bases, with 12 bases remaining between them. The germline V gene encodes CDR1 LNHDA and CDR2 SQIVND (reference sequence). Of note for this clone: Its antigen is not known.

Study-level findings and limits: Partial responders dosed at 0.1-3.0 mg/kg displayed clonal expansion ranking among the lowest. Clonal expansion was seen in CD4+ and CD8+ blood T cells by week 6 at 0.1 to 3.0 mg/kg.

The sample consisted of CD4+ or CD8+ T cells sorted from blood, taken in a trial of the OX40 agonist ivuxolimab. This TCR was recovered from an adult with an advanced solid tumor such as melanoma, head and neck, liver or kidney cancer. The V and J genes are TRBV19 and TRBJ1-1; TRBD1 is a possible D gene (6 bases). The CDR3, as DNA: TGTGCCAGTAGTACAGGGGAGGGGATGAACACTGAAGCTTTCTTT. This gives the protein CASSTGEGMNTEAFF.